These 2 T cell receptor beta chains share one sample of origin, sequenced in a study of blood T cell repertoires in COVID-19. The data were produced by immunoSEQ multiplex PCR, yet TCRdb's version contains in-frame clones alone and is incomplete. The sample records 250,000 to 300,000 clones, roughly nine tenths being singletons. What was sequenced was PBMCs or T cells enriched from blood (not recorded which). The receptors shown here come from a human donor in a cohort exposed to, infected with or recovered from COVID-19 (not recorded which). The donor label of this sample is uncertain.

A word on this clone: The sample holds other DNA sequences that translate to the same CDR3. This rearrangement joins TRBV7-2 to TRBJ1-5, with a weak D call TRBD1 (6 bases). The CDR3 length is 15 residues. Germline V gene lookup returns CDR1 SGHTA and CDR2 FQGNSA. Between the trimmed V and J ends, which lost 2 bases and 4 bases, there was a span of 12 bases. CDR3 sequence: CASSLTQGGNQPQHF. CDR3 nucleotides: TGTGCCAGCAGCTTAACACAGGGTGGGAATCAGCCCCAGCATTTT.

The J gene is TRBJ1-2, the V gene TRBV19, with 8 positions matching TRBD1. The CDR3 has 15 residues. Per the germline V gene, CDR1 is LNHDA and CDR2 is SQIVND (reference sequence). The junction had 10 bases not matched to a gene; V was cut back by 10 bases and J by 0 bases. CDR3 DNA sequence: TGTGCCACCAAGGACAGGGCCAAAACTAACTATGGCTACACCTTC. As protein: CATKDRAKTNYGYTF.